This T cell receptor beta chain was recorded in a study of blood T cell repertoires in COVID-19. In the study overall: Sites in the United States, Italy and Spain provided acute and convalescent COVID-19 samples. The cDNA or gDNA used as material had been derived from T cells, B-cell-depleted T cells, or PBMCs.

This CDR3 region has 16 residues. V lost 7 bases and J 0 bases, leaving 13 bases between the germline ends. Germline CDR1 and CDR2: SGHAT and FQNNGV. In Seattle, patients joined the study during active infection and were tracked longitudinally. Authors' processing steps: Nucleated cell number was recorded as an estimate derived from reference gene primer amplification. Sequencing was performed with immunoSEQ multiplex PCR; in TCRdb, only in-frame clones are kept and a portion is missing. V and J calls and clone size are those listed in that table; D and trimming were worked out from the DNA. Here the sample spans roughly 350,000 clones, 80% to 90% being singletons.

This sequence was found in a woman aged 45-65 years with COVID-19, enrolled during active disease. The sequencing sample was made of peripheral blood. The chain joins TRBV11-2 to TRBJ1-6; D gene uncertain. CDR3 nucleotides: TGTGCCAGCACCAATAGCGGGAGCTCCTATAATTCACCCCTCCACTTT. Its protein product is CASTNSGSSYNSPLHF. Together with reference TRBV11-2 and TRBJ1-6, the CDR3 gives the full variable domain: EAGVAQSPRYKIIEKRQSVAFWCNPISGHATLYWYQQILGQGPKLLIQFQNNGVVDDSQLPKDRFSAERLKGVDSTLKIQPAKLEDSAVYLCASTNSGSSYNSPLHFGNGTRLTVT.